The TCR beta chain under discussion was sequenced for a study of blood T cell repertoires in COVID-19. Study-level information: Samples taken during acute and convalescent COVID-19 were collected in the United States, Italy and Spain. Nucleic acid was either cDNA or gDNA, and it came from T cells, B-cell-depleted T cells, or PBMCs.

In the authors' workflow: For nucleated cells, counts were estimated from reference gene primer amplification. Profiled with immunoSEQ multiplex PCR; TCRdb holds only in-frame clones, not every one. V, J and clone size reflect that table, while D and trimming were determined from the DNA. The repertoire has 100,000 to 150,000 clones, around 81% of them found once; the top ten carry about 18%. About this clone: The sample contains more than one DNA sequence encoding this CDR3.

In Seattle, patients joined the study during active infection and were tracked longitudinally. The CDR3 covers 13 residues. Germline assignment: CDR1 ENHRY and CDR2 SYGVKD. Trimming took 2 bases from V and 5 from J; bases not matched to a gene: 2. The chain combines TRBV10-3 with TRBJ2-7; 8 bases fit TRBD1. What was sequenced was peripheral blood. This TCR came from a man in his thirties or forties with COVID-19, enrolled during active disease. The CDR3: CAISEGQGNEQYF. The CDR3 DNA reads as TGTGCCATCAGTGAGGGACAGGGAAACGAGCAGTACTTC.